This T cell receptor beta chain was documented in a study of T-cell memory formation after mild COVID-19. Study-level background: Most TCR clusters belonged to a single donor.

Trimming stripped 0 bases from V and 0 bases from J, with 9 bases between. The germline V gene encodes CDR1 GTSNPN and CDR2 SVGIG (reference sequence). CDR3 length equals 14 residues. TCRdb ran MiXCR on the 5' RACE reads and lists one entry per CDR3 protein. The sample records hundreds of thousands of distinct CDR3 sequences, about 23% being singletons. J is TRBJ2-7 and V is TRBV30; no definite D call. Source material: PBMCs or a T cell subset sorted from them (not recorded which). This clonotype was sampled from an adult woman who had mild COVID-19 (a few samples of this study predate the infection). Cell type and time point are not known. The DNA of the CDR3 is TGTGCCTGGAGTGTACGTGGGATCTCCTACGAGCAGTACTTC. Protein: CAWSVRGISYEQYF. Full variable domain (remainder filled in from reference TRBV30 and TRBJ2-7): SQTIHQWPATLVQPVGSPLSLECTVEGTSNPNLYWYRQAAGRGLQLLFYSVGIGQISSEVPQNLSASRPQDRQFILSSKKLLLSDSGFYLCAWSVRGISYEQYFGPGTRLTVT.